These 27 T cell receptor beta chains were all obtained from the same sample, sequenced in a study of metastatic and nonmetastatic thyroid tumors (dated by TCRdb to 2018 to 2020). No patient had received any treatment before thyroid surgery. Receptor libraries were prepared by PCR. Sequencer: Illumina HiSeq 4000. TCRdb handled the public reads itself, with Q25 trimming in fastp and clone calling in MiXCR, and kept productive beta chains. In this sample the table shows tens of thousands of clones, roughly 12% of which occur a single time. Roughly 24% of the sample goes to the ten largest clones. Sequencing used blood. All receptors derive from a female donor with papillary thyroid cancer or a benign thyroid nodule (not recorded which). Some clones in this sample may be carry-over from other donors' samples.

In this sample, this clone turned up many times. This chain links TRBV7-2 with TRBJ1-1, with 7 nucleotides matching TRBD1. The CDR3 length is 14 residues. In germline, CDR1 is SGHTA, CDR2 FQGNSA. Germline trimming cut 7 bases from V and 1 base from J; bases unmatched to any gene: 6. The CDR3: CASTRQGGNTEAFF. CDR3 coding DNA: TGTGCCAGCACGCGCCAGGGGGGGAACACTGAAGCTTTCTTT.

Of note for this clone: A read error may explain this, as a much larger clone is one base away. The chain has TRBV4-1 and TRBJ2-3; the D gene is possibly TRBD2 (6 bases). Germline V lookup: CDR1 MGHRA, CDR2 YSYEKL. CDR3 size: 14 residues. Trimming cost V 7 bases and J 6 bases, with 17 bases left between them. CDR3 bases: TGCGCCAGCATCCGGCCGGAGGGGAGGGATACGCAGTATTTT. Translated: CASIRPEGRDTQYF.

In this sample, this clone turned up many times. J is TRBJ2-5 and V is TRBV19, with 10 bases matching TRBD1. The CDR3 is 16 residues long. The J segment lost 1 base and the V segment lost 5 bases, leaving 7 bases of the junction unmatched. Germline CDR1 is LNHDA and CDR2 is SQIVND (reference sequence). For the CDR3, the DNA is TGTGCCAGTAGTTATTCCGGGACAGGGGTCCAAGAGACCCAGTACTTC. This sequence encodes CASSYSGTGVQETQYF.

There are a few counts of this clone. CDR3: CASISPGQVAYGYTF. Here the CDR3 DNA reads TGTGCCAGCATTTCACCGGGACAGGTTGCCTATGGCTACACCTTC. The chain is built from TRBV7-9 and TRBJ1-2; 8 bases map to TRBD1. CDR1 SEHNR and CDR2 FQNEAQ come from the germline V gene (reference sequence). The CDR3 has 15 residues. Losses at the gene ends were 7 bases for V and 4 bases for J; bases not matched to a gene: 11.

This clone was seen repeatedly, ten times or more. The chain recombines TRBV11-2 with TRBJ1-5; 7 bases map to TRBD1. CDR3 length: 17 amino acids. From germline, CDR1 is SGHAT and CDR2 FQNNGV. J was trimmed by 0 bases and V by 5 bases; bases with no gene match: 10. CDR3: CASSGQGEGYSNQPQHF. The CDR3 nucleotides read TGTGCCAGCAGCGGCCAGGGGGAGGGCTATAGCAATCAGCCCCAGCATTTT. Drawing the rest from reference TRBV11-2 and TRBJ1-5, the complete variable domain is EAGVAQSPRYKIIEKRQSVAFWCNPISGHATLYWYQQILGQGPKLLIQFQNNGVVDDSQLPKDRFSAERLKGVDSTLKIQPAKLEDSAVYLCASSGQGEGYSNQPQHFGDGTRLSIL.

A remark on this clone: At one boundary the junction diverges from the germline segment, which might be a read error. The V and J genes are TRBV5-1 and TRBJ1-1, with D uncertain. Looked up from germline, CDR1 is SGHRS and CDR2 is YFSETQ. This CDR3 has 11 residues. The CDR3 bases are TGCGCGAGCAGCTTAATTACGGGAGCTTTCTTT. Protein sequence: CASSLITGAFF. Full variable domain (remainder filled in from reference TRBV5-1 and TRBJ1-1): KAGVTQTPRYLIKTRGQQVTLSCSPISGHRSVSWYQQTPGQGLQFLFEYFSETQRNKGNFPGRFSGRQFSNSRSEMNVSTLELGDSALYLCASSLITGAFFGQGTRLTVV.

The chain joins TRBV11-1 to TRBJ1-5; the D gene is possibly TRBD1 (5 bases). The CDR3 totals 16 residues. In germline, CDR1 is SGHAT, CDR2 FQDESV (reference sequence). V lost 4 bases and J lost 4, with 17 bases in between. The CDR3 sequence is CASSSGAGSRNQPQHF. In DNA form, the CDR3 reads TGTGCCAGCAGCTCCGGGGCGGGGTCGAGAAATCAGCCCCAGCATTTT.

This clone came up many times. The genes are TRBV7-2 and TRBJ2-7; D ambiguous. The V end was cut by 4 bases, the J end by 4 bases, with 5 bases between. The CDR3 is 11 amino acids. The germline gives CDR1 SGHTA, CDR2 FQGNSA. The CDR3 protein is CASSSRYEQYF. The CDR3 nucleotides are TGTGCCAGCAGCTCCCGTTACGAGCAGTACTTC.

The CDR3 region has the DNA TGTGCCAGCAGTAAGGGAGTATTATCCTACAATGAGCAGTTCTTC. Amino acid sequence: CASSKGVLSYNEQFF. V and J are TRBV11-2 and TRBJ2-1; TRBD2 might be the D (5 bases). V lost 6 bases to trimming and J lost 1 base, with 13 bases between them. CDR3 size: 15 residues. Germline V gene lookup returns CDR1 SGHAT and CDR2 FQNNGV.

This clone appeared a few times. CDR3 coding DNA: TGTGCCAGCAGTGCCATGGGGGGACGAACTGAAGCTTTCTTT. Translating gives CASSAMGGRTEAFF. This chain joins TRBV12-3 or TRBV12-4 and TRBJ1-1; weak D call: TRBD1 (5 bases). CDR3 length equals 14 residues. Trimming shortened V by 5 bases and J by 5 bases, and 15 bases separated the two germline ends.

The chain has TRBV6-5 and TRBJ1-1; tentative D call: TRBD1 (6 bases). CDR1 is MNHEY, CDR2 SVGAGI, per germline. Trimming took 2 bases from V and 8 from J, leaving 9 bases between them. This CDR3 is 12 amino acids long. CDR3 region: CASSYEGVEAFF. CDR3 DNA sequence: TGTGCCAGCAGTTACGAGGGGGTGGAAGCTTTCTTT.

Judged by abundance, this clone is medium-sized. This chain connects TRBV27 to TRBJ2-1; unclear D gene. Germline CDR1 is MNHEY and CDR2 is SMNVEV (reference sequence). V was pared by 5 bases and J by 0 bases, with 11 bases between. The CDR3 runs 15 residues. Here the CDR3 reads CASSAAPSSYNEQFF. The CDR3 DNA reads as TGTGCCAGCAGTGCAGCCCCAAGCTCCTACAATGAGCAGTTCTTC.

This clone was detected ten times or more. The chain carries TRBV18 and TRBJ2-2; no clear D. Trimming cost V 4 bases and J 6 bases, with 3 bases left between them. Germline values: CDR1 KGHSH, CDR2 LQKENI. CDR3 size: 11 residues. CDR3 nucleotides: TGTGCCAGCTCACTAGCCGGGGAGCTGTTTTTT. This gives the protein CASSLAGELFF.

This clone has a count of ten or more. The V and J genes are TRBV28 and TRBJ1-1; D uncertain. V was trimmed by 5 bases and J by 1 base, leaving 8 bases between them. There are 13 residues in the CDR3. Germline assignment: CDR1 MDHEN and CDR2 SYDVKM. The CDR3 loop reads CASSLARNTEAFF. Here the CDR3 DNA reads TGTGCCAGCAGTCTGGCTCGGAACACTGAAGCTTTCTTT.

This clone qualifies as medium-sized. This chain connects TRBV2 to TRBJ2-7; unclear D gene. CDR1 and CDR2 (germline): SNHLY, FYNNEI. The V gene lost 5 bases and the J gene lost 1 base, with 6 bases spanning the gap. This CDR3 is built from 12 residues. The CDR3 reads CASSQTSYEQYF. The CDR3 DNA is TGTGCCAGCAGTCAGACTTCCTACGAGCAGTACTTC.

This clone was observed a handful of times. The gene calls are TRBV19 and TRBJ1-2; 9 bases map to TRBD1. Per the germline V gene, CDR1 is LNHDA and CDR2 is SQIVND (reference sequence). V shed 5 bases, J shed 6 bases, and the junction held 10 bases outside the gene matches. This CDR3 has 15 amino acids. The CDR3 loop reads CASSHRDREGNGYTF. In nucleotides, the CDR3 is TGTGCCAGTAGTCACCGGGACAGGGAGGGGAATGGCTACACCTTC.

This chain connects TRBV4-2 to TRBJ2-5; 9 positions match TRBD1. The J segment lost 4 bases and the V segment lost 4 bases, leaving 16 bases of the junction unmatched. This CDR3 has 18 amino acids. The germline V gene has CDR1 LGHNA and CDR2 YNFKEQ. This CDR3 is CASSPEIFGTGLRETQYF. DNA for the CDR3: TGTGCCAGCAGCCCGGAAATCTTTGGGACAGGGCTTCGAGAGACCCAGTACTTC.

This clone was seen at least ten times. V is TRBV20-1 and J is TRBJ1-1, with D hard to call. Germline loops: CDR1 DFQATT, CDR2 SNEGSKA (reference sequence). The CDR3 covers 12 residues. Trimming left V 5 bases short and J 2 bases short, with 9 bases between. The DNA of the CDR3 is TGCAGTGCTCAAACTGATAACACTGAAGCTTTCTTT. Its protein product is CSAQTDNTEAFF.

Ten or more counts support this clone. The chain joins TRBV20-1 to TRBJ1-2; D is ambiguous. Trimming left V 3 bases short and J 7 bases short, with 9 bases between. The CDR3 totals 11 residues. The germline V gene encodes CDR1 DFQATT and CDR2 SNEGSKA (reference sequence). The CDR3, as DNA: TGCAGTGCTAGGTCGGGTCGTGGCTACACCTTC. Amino acids: CSARSGRGYTF.

This clone showed up many times. The V call is TRBV11-2, the J call TRBJ2-1, with D unresolved. Trimming took off 4 bases at V and 6 bases at J, with 16 bases between the two ends. Looked up from germline, CDR1 is SGHAT and CDR2 is FQNNGV. The CDR3 has 15 residues. The CDR3 here is CASSSRPLLSNEQFF. In DNA, the CDR3 is TGTGCCAGCAGCTCCCGTCCTCTGTTGTCCAATGAGCAGTTCTTC.

In its sample, this clone was seen many times. This chain links TRBV6-2 or TRBV6-3 with TRBJ2-1; 7 positions agree with TRBD2. After removal of 5 bases from V and 4 bases from J, the junction contained 5 bases not matched to a gene. Germline CDR1 is MNHEY and CDR2 is SVGEGT. The CDR3 sequence is 14 residues long. Written as DNA, the CDR3 is TGTGCCAGCAGTGTAGCGGGTTCTTACAATGAGCAGTTCTTC. Its protein product is CASSVAGSYNEQFF.

Ten or more counts support this clone. This chain joins TRBV6-1 and TRBJ2-5; no definite D call. Germline CDR1 reads MNHNS; CDR2 reads SASEGT. V was pared by 8 bases and J by 7 bases, with 14 bases between. The CDR3 is 12 residues long. For the CDR3, the DNA is TGTGCCAGCCAGAGAAGAGACGGGACCCAGTACTTC. Its translation is CASQRRDGTQYF.

This clone is medium-sized in the sample. The gene calls are TRBV10-3 and TRBJ1-2; TRBD1 aligns across 7 bases. Germline lookup yields CDR1 ENHRY and CDR2 SYGVKD. The trim removed 4 bases at V and 6 bases at J, leaving 5 bases unmatched. There are 13 residues in the CDR3. The CDR3 sequence is CAISGQGEDGYTF. In DNA form, the CDR3 reads TGTGCCATCAGTGGTCAGGGGGAGGATGGCTACACCTTC.

In the case of this clone: A read error may produce the germline difference seen at one junction end. V and J are TRBV19 and TRBJ2-7; TRBD2 matches at 10 bases. Germline CDR1 and CDR2: LNHDA and SQIVND (reference sequence). CDR3 length: 16 amino acids. CDR3 protein: CASSPRGTSATYKQYF. The CDR3 nucleotides are TGTGCCAGTAGTCCTCGAGGGACTAGCGCGACCTACAAGCAGTACTTC. The complete variable domain, with remaining parts taken from reference TRBV19 and TRBJ2-7, reads DGGITQSPKYLFRKEGQNVTLSCEQNLNHDAMYWYRQDPGQGLRLIYYSQIVNDFQKGDIAEGYSVSREKKESFPLTVTSAQKNPTAFYLCASSPRGTSATYKQYFGPGTRLTVT.

This chain links TRBV6-1 with TRBJ2-7, with D possibly being TRBD1 (6 bases). The germline CDR1 and CDR2 sequences are MNHNS and SASEGT. The CDR3 has 14 residues. Trimming stripped 4 bases from V and 0 bases from J, with 10 bases between. CDR3 nucleotides: TGTGCCAGCAGTGCGGACAGAAACTCCTACGAGCAGTACTTC. Its protein product is CASSADRNSYEQYF.

This clone was detected many times. The chain employs TRBV3-1 and TRBJ1-2; D may be TRBD1 (6 bases). With 1 base removed from V and 6 bases from J, the gap between germline ends came to 12 bases. Per the germline V gene, CDR1 is LGHDT and CDR2 is YNNKEL (reference sequence). The CDR3 has 14 amino acids. Written as DNA, the CDR3 is TGTGCCAGCAGCCAAGTCAGGGGCAGGGATGGCTACACCTTC. The encoded protein is CASSQVRGRDGYTF.

At least ten counts were recorded for this clone. Given a much more abundant clone one base away, this may be a read error. V gene TRBV6-1 combines with J gene TRBJ1-4; 7 bases fit TRBD1. V was pared by 9 bases and J by 8 bases, with 6 bases of the junction left unmatched. The CDR3 loop spans 12 amino acids. The germline CDR1 and CDR2 sequences are MNHNS and SASEGT. The CDR3 here is CASRVQGEKLFF. CDR3 coding DNA: TGTGCCAGTAGGGTACAGGGGGAAAAACTGTTTTTT.